What follows describes a single TCR beta chain. The germline V and J ends were trimmed by 3 bases and 4 bases, with 15 bases remaining between them. Germline V lookup: CDR1 LNHDA, CDR2 SQIVND (reference sequence). The CDR3 is made up of 15 amino acids. The repertoire was sequenced with immunoSEQ multiplex PCR; TCRdb's copy has only in-frame clones and lacks some. The table includes around 150,000 clones, about four fifths detected once. These data originate in a study of blood T cell repertoires in COVID-19. Study context: Sample material is recorded as cDNA or gDNA derived from T cells, B-cell-depleted T cells, or PBMCs.

The clonotype originates from a woman aged 60-70 years who had recovered from COVID-19. Sequencing was performed on PBMCs or T cells enriched from blood (not recorded which). This chain connects TRBV19 to TRBJ1-1; tentative D call: TRBD1 (6 bases). The CDR3 DNA sequence: TGTGCCAGTAGTATGGGTCTCCAGGGGCGCACTGAAGCTTTCTTT. This translates into CASSMGLQGRTEAFF.